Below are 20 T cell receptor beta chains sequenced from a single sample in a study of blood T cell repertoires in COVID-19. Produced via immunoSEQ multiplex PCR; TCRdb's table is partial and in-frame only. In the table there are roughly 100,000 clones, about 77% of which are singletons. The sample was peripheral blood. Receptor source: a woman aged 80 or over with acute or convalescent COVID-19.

The CDR3, as DNA: TGTGCCAGTAGTATGGGACTGCCTAACTATGGCTACACCTTC. Amino acid sequence: CASSMGLPNYGYTF. V gene TRBV19 combines with J gene TRBJ1-2; possible D gene TRBD1, 5 bases. Trimming took 3 bases from V and 0 from J, leaving 8 bases between them. CDR1 LNHDA and CDR2 SQIVND come from the germline V gene (reference sequence). The CDR3 runs to 14 residues.

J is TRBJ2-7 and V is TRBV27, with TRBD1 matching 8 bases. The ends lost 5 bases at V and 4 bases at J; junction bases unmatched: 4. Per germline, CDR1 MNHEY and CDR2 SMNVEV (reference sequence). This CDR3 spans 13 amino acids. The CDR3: CASSGQGRYEQYF. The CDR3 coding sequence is TGTGCCAGCAGTGGACAGGGCCGGTACGAGCAGTACTTC.

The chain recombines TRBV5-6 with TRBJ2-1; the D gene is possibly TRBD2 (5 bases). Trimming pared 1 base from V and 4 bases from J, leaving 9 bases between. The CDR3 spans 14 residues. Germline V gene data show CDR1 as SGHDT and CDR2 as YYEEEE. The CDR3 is CASSLFGGYNEQFF. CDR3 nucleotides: TGTGCCAGCAGCTTGTTCGGAGGATACAATGAGCAGTTCTTC.

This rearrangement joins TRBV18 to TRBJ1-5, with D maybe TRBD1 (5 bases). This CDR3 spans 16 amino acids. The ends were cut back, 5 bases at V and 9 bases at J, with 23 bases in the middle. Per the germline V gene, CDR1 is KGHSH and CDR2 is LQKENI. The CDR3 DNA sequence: TGTGCCAGCTCAGCGACCTCTTTGAGGACACCCTGGCCCCAGCATTTT. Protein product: CASSATSLRTPWPQHF.

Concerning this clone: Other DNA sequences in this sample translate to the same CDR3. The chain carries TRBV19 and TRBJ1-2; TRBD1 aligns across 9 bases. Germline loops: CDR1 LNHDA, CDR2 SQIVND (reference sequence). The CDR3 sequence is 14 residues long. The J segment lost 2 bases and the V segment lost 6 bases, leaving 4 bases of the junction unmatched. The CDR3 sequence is CASSLGQGNYGYTF. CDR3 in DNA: TGTGCCAGTAGCCTCGGACAGGGGAACTATGGCTACACCTTC.

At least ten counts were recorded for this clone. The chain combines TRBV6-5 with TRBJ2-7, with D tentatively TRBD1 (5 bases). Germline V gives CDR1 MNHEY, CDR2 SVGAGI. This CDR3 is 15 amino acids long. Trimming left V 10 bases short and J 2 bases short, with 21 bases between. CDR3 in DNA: TGTGCCACCCGGGTCCGGACACAACACCCCTACGAGCAGTACTTC. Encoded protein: CATRVRTQHPYEQYF.

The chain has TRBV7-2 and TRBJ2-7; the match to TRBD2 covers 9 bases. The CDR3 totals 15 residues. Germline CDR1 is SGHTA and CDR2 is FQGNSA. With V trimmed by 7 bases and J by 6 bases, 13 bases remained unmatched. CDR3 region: CASTLEGGLAGEQYF. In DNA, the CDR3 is TGTGCCAGCACCCTAGAGGGGGGACTAGCAGGCGAGCAGTACTTC. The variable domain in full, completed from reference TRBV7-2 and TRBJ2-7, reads GAGVSQSPSNKVTEKGKDVELRCDPISGHTALYWYRQSLGQGLEFLIYFQGNSAPDKSGLPSDRFSAERTGGSVSTLTIQRTQQEDSAVYLCASTLEGGLAGEQYFGPGTRLTVT.

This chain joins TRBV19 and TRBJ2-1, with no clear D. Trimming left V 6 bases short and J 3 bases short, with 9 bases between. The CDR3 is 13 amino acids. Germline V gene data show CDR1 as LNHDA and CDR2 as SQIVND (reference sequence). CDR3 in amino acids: CASRSGRYNEQFF. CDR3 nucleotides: TGTGCCAGTAGATCCGGTCGCTACAATGAGCAGTTCTTC.

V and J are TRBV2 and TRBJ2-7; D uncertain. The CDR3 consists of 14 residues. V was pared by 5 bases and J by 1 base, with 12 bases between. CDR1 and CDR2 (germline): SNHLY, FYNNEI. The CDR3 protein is CASSTRVISYEQYF. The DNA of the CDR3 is TGTGCCAGCAGTACCCGGGTGATTTCCTACGAGCAGTACTTC.

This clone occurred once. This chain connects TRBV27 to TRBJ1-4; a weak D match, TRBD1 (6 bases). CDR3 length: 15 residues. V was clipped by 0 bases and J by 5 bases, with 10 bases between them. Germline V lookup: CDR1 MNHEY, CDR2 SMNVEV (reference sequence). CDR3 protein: CASSLSRGKNEKLFF. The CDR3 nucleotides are TGTGCCAGCAGTTTATCTAGGGGGAAGAATGAAAAACTGTTTTTT.

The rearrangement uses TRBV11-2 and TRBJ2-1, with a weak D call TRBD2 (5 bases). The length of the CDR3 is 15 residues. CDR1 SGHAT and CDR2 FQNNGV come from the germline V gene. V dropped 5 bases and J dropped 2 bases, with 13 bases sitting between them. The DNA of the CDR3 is TGTGCCAGCAGCCACGCGGGCGGAGCCTACAATGAGCAGTTCTTC. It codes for CASSHAGGAYNEQFF. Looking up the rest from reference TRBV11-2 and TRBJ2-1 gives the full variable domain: EAGVAQSPRYKIIEKRQSVAFWCNPISGHATLYWYQQILGQGPKLLIQFQNNGVVDDSQLPKDRFSAERLKGVDSTLKIQPAKLEDSAVYLCASSHAGGAYNEQFFGPGTRLTVL.

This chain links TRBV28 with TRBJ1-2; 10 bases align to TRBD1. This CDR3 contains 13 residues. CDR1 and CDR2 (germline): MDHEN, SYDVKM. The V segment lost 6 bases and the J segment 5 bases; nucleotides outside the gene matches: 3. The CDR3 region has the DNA TGTGCCAGCAGGGAGGACAGGGGGTATGGCTACACCTTC. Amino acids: CASREDRGYGYTF.

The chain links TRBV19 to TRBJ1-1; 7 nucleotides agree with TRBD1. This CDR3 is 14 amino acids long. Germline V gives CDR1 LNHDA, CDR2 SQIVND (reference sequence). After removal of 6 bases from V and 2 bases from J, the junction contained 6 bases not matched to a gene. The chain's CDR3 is CASSVTGDNTEAFF. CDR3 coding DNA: TGTGCCAGTAGCGTCACAGGGGATAACACTGAAGCTTTCTTT.

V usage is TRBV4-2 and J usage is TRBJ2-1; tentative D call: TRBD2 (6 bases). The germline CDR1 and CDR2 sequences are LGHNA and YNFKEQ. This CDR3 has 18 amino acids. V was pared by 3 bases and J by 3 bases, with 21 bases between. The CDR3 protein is CASSQEGTGRPLYNEQFF. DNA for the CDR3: TGTGCCAGCAGCCAGGAGGGTACGGGCCGACCCCTCTACAATGAGCAGTTCTTC.

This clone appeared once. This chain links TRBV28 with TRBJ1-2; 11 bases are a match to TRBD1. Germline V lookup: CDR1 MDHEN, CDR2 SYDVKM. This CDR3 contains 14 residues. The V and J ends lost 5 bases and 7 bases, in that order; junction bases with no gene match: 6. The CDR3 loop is CASSPGQGAFGYTF. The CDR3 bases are TGTGCCAGCAGTCCCGGACAGGGGGCTTTTGGCTACACCTTC.

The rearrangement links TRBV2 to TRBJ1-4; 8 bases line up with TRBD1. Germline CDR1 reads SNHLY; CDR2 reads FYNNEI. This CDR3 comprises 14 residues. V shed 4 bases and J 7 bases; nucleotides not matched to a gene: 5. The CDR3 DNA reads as TGTGCCAGCAGTGGGCAGGGGGCAGGTGAAAAACTGTTTTTT. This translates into CASSGQGAGEKLFF.

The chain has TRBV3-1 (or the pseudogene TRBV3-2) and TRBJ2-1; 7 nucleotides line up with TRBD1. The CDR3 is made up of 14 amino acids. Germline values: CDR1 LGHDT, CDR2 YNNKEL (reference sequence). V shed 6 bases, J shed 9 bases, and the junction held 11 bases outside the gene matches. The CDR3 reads CASRQTGTSGEQFF. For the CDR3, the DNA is TGTGCCAGCAGGCAGACAGGGACCTCAGGTGAGCAGTTCTTC.

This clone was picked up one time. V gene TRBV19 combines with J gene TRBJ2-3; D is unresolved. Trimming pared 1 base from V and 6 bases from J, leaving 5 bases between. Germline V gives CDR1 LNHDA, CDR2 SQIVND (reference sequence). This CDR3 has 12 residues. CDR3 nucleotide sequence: TGTGCCAGTAGTATAGTTGAGGATACGCAGTATTTT. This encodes CASSIVEDTQYF. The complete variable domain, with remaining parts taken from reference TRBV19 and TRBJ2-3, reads DGGITQSPKYLFRKEGQNVTLSCEQNLNHDAMYWYRQDPGQGLRLIYYSQIVNDFQKGDIAEGYSVSREKKESFPLTVTSAQKNPTAFYLCASSIVEDTQYFGPGTRLTVL.

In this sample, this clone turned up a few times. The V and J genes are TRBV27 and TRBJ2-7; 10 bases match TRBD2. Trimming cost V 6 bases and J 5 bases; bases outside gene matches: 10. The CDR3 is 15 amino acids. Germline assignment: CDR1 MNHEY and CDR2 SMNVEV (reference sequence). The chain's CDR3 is CASSPASAGGDEQYF. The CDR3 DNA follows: TGTGCCAGCAGCCCCGCCTCAGCGGGGGGGGACGAGCAGTACTTC.

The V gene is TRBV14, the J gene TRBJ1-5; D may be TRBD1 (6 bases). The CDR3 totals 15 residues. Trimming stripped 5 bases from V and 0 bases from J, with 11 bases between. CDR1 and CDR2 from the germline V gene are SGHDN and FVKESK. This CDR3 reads CASSAYRDSNQPQHF. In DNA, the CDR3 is TGTGCCAGCAGCGCATACAGGGATAGCAATCAGCCCCAGCATTTT.